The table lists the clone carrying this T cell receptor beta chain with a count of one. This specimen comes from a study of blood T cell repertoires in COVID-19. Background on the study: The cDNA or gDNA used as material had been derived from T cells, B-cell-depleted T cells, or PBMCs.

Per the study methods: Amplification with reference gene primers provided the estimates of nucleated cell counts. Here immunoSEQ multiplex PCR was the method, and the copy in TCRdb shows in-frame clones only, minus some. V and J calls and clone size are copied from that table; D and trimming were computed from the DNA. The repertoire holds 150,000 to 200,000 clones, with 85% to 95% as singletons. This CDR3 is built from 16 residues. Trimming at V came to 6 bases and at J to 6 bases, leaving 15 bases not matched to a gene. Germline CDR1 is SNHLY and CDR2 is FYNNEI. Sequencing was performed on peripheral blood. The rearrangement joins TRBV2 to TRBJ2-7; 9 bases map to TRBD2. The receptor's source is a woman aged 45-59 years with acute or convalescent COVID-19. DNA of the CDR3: TGTGCCAGCAGCCCCCTAGCGGGGAAGGCTTCGTCCGAGCAGTACTTC. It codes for CASSPLAGKASSEQYF.